Sequencing of this TCR beta chain was carried out in a study of blood T cell repertoires in COVID-19. Across the study: Samples of COVID-19 (acute and convalescent) were obtained from the United States, Italy and Spain. The cDNA or gDNA used as material had been derived from T cells, B-cell-depleted T cells, or PBMCs.

The length of the CDR3 is 15 residues. Trimming removed 0 bases from V and 2 bases from J; junction bases left unmatched: 3. Per the germline V gene, CDR1 is SGHRS and CDR2 is YFSETQ. Per the original data handling: The authors estimated nucleated cell counts from reference gene primer amplification. Produced via immunoSEQ multiplex PCR; TCRdb's table is partial and in-frame only. V and J calls and clone size are given by that table; D and trimming were obtained from the DNA. The table includes 200,000 to 250,000 clones, roughly 82% detected once. J is TRBJ2-7 and V is TRBV5-1; 9 bases map to TRBD2. The receptor's source is an older man with acute or convalescent COVID-19. Specimen: peripheral blood. CDR3 nucleotide sequence: TGCGCCAGCAGCTTGGCCGCGGGGGGGGCCTACGAGCAGTACTTC. This translates into CASSLAAGGAYEQYF.